The entry below describes one T cell receptor (beta chain). Its cognate antigen is unknown. It was genomic DNA that served as the template for profiling TCR beta VDJ and CDR3. TCRdb reprocessed the reads via MiXCR and lists one record per CDR3 protein. The sample holds some 290,000 distinct CDR3 sequences, 56% seen once. These data are taken from a study of CD8+CD57+ T cells in acquired aplastic anemia. Across the study: Sorted CD4+ and CD8+ cells yielded DNA averaging about 2.9 ug. General study results and limits: With respect to CD8+ Simpson's diversity, patients and controls did not differ significantly.

Germline CDR1 MNHEY, CDR2 SMNVEV (reference sequence). This CDR3 has 14 residues. V shed 6 bases, J shed 4 bases, and the junction held 6 bases outside the gene matches. The chain is built from TRBV27 and TRBJ1-5, with 7 bases lining up with TRBD1. The specimen sequenced was sorted CD4+, CD8+, or CD8+CD57+ T cells (not recorded which) from PBMCs. This TCR derives from a human donor with severe aplastic anemia or a healthy control (not recorded which). Written as DNA, the CDR3 is TGTGCCAGCAGGCCGGGACAGCGGAATCAGCCCCAGCATTTT. This sequence encodes CASRPGQRNQPQHF.